The present TCR beta chain was sequenced within a study of cytomegalovirus exposure and HLA in healthy donors. Concerning this clone itself: The antigen remains unidentified.

At the time of sampling, donors were nominally healthy, though unrecorded immune exposures were likely. Vbeta (60) and Jbeta (13) primers were used in the PCR. Produced via immunoSEQ multiplex PCR; TCRdb's table is partial and in-frame only. The sample records about 150,000 clones, approximately 81% being singletons. Study-wide points: Versus the 666-donor mean, an Asian-associated ancestry cluster reportedly showed fewer N-insertions in a later analysis.

The sequenced sample was PBMCs. The sequence came from a woman younger than 35 in good health and CMV-seronegative.

CDR3 amino acids: CASSRPGLAGGGTDTQYF. CDR3 bases: TGTGCCAGCAGTCGACCGGGACTAGCGGGAGGGGGCACAGATACGCAGTATTTT. The V gene is TRBV28, the J gene TRBJ2-3, with TRBD2 matching over 16 bases. The CDR3 is 18 amino acids. From germline, CDR1 is MDHEN and CDR2 SYDVKM. Trimming took 5 bases from V and 1 from J; bases not matched to a gene: 6. The full variable domain, rest sourced from reference TRBV28 and TRBJ2-3, is DVKVTQSSRYLVKRTGEKVFLECVQDMDHENMFWYRQDPGLGLRLIYFSYDVKMKEKGDIPEGYSVSREKKERFSLILESASTNQTSMYLCASSRPGLAGGGTDTQYFGPGTRLTVL.